These T cell receptor beta chains were read from a single sample in a study of cytomegalovirus exposure and HLA in healthy donors. The protocol was immunoSEQ multiplex PCR, while the TCRdb copy is restricted to in-frame clones and leaves out a portion. This table holds 90,000 to 120,000 clones, roughly three quarters found once. Sequencing used PBMCs. The origin of the receptors is a young man in good health and CMV-seronegative. CDR3s include the opening cysteine and the closing phenylalanine or tryptophan. D genes are given only for firm matches. Clone size is not always given. Where it is, it says once, few, many or a class for expanded clones.

few	.	TRBV10-3	TRBJ2-5	TGTGCCATCAGTGATACAGGGCTGACGGGGAAAGAGACCCAGTACTTC	CAISDTGLTGKETQYF
.	.	TRBV2	TRBJ2-4	TGTGCCAGCAGGGCCGGACTCTTGGGAAACATTCAGTACTTC	CASRAGLLGNIQYF
.	.	TRBV6-5	TRBJ1-2	TGTGCCAGCAGTTACTCGGGGGGTGGCTACACCTTC	CASSYSGGGYTF
.	TRBD1	TRBV7-8	TRBJ2-6	TGTGCCAGCAGCTTACGCGACAGGGTTTTTGCTGGGGCCAACGTCCTGACTTTC	CASSLRDRVFAGANVLTF
.	.	TRBV27	TRBJ1-1	TGTGCCAGCAGTTTAGGAGGGAAACTGAACACTGAAGCTTTCTTT	CASSLGGKLNTEAFF
.	.	TRBV21-1	TRBJ2-7	TGTGCCAGCAGCAAAGAGGGGGTTCGGTCCTACTACGAGCAGTACTTC	CASSKEGVRSYYEQYF
.	.	TRBV7-6	TRBJ2-7	TGTGCCAGCGGAGTCCCGGGCTACGAGCAGTACTTC	CASGVPGYEQYF
.	.	TRBV7-2	TRBJ1-6	TGTGCCAGCAGCTTAGCGGCAGATGCTAATTCACCCCTCCACTTT	CASSLAADANSPLHF
.	.	TRBV2	TRBJ2-3	TGTGCCAGCAGTGCGGACAGCCGTCCAGATACGCAGTATTTT	CASSADSRPDTQYF
.	.	TRBV4-1	TRBJ1-5	TGCGCCAGCAGCCAAGAGGAGGGGCGCGATCAGCCCCAGCATTTT	CASSQEEGRDQPQHF
few	.	TRBV21-1	TRBJ1-1	TGTGCCAGCAGCAAAAGGGGGGGGCTGAACACTGAAGCTTTCTTT	CASSKRGGLNTEAFF
.	.	TRBV14	TRBJ1-1	TGTGCCAGCAGCTGGACGGCGGGCACTGAAGCTTTCTTT	CASSWTAGTEAFF
.	.	TRBV19	TRBJ2-5	TGTGCCAGTAGGGTCAGGCGGGGTGGCCAAGAGACCCAGTACTTC	CASRVRRGGQETQYF
.	TRBD2	TRBV4-3	TRBJ2-7	TGCGCCAGCAGCCAAGATGGGGGAGGGCTCCCCTACGAGCAGTACTTC	CASSQDGGGLPYEQYF
.	TRBD1	TRBV9	TRBJ2-1	TGTGCCAGCAGCGTAAGTTGGACAGGGGGCCGAAATGAGCAGTTCTTC	CASSVSWTGGRNEQFF
.	.	TRBV19	TRBJ1-3	TGTGCCAGTCTATACCGCGGGGGCGCTAGACGCTCTGGAAACACCATATATTTT	CASLYRGGARRSGNTIYF
.	TRBD2	TRBV7-8	TRBJ2-1	TGTGCCAGCAGCCCTACTAGCGGGGGGTCCTACAATGAGCAGTTCTTC	CASSPTSGGSYNEQFF
once	.	TRBV20-1	TRBJ2-7	TGCAGTGCTACTGTAGACTACGAGCAGTACTTC	CSATVDYEQYF
.	.	TRBV5-1	TRBJ2-5	TGCGCCAGCAGCTTGTCCCCGGGTCCTGTGGAGACCCAGTACTTC	CASSLSPGPVETQYF
once	.	TRBV13	TRBJ2-3	TGTGCCAGCAGCTTAGGCTTCACAGATACGCAGTATTTT	CASSLGFTDTQYF
.	TRBD1	TRBV15	TRBJ1-6	TGTGCCACCAGCAGGAAGGGGACAGGCGCTAATTCACCCCTCCACTTT	CATSRKGTGANSPLHF
once	.	TRBV28	TRBJ2-7	TGTGCCAGCAGTTTGGATATACGAGGGCAGTACTTC	CASSLDIRGQYF
few	.	TRBV19	TRBJ2-1	TGTGCCAGCCCCGATGAGCCCCACAATGAGCAGTTCTTC	CASPDEPHNEQFF
once	TRBD1	TRBV5-1	TRBJ2-7	TGCGCCAGCAGCCCCCAGGGACAGGGAAATATTTATTACGAGCAGTACTTC	CASSPQGQGNIYYEQYF
.	.	TRBV5-6	TRBJ1-1	TGTGCCAGCAGCTCCCCGGGGGGCGTGAACACTGAAGCTTTCTTT	CASSSPGGVNTEAFF
.	TRBD1	TRBV10-3	TRBJ2-7	TGTGCCATCAGTGAGAGCGACAGGGGCACCTACGAGCAGTACTTC	CAISESDRGTYEQYF
.	.	TRBV18	TRBJ2-2	TGTGCCAGCTCACCGAGCACCGGGGAGCTGTTTTTT	CASSPSTGELFF